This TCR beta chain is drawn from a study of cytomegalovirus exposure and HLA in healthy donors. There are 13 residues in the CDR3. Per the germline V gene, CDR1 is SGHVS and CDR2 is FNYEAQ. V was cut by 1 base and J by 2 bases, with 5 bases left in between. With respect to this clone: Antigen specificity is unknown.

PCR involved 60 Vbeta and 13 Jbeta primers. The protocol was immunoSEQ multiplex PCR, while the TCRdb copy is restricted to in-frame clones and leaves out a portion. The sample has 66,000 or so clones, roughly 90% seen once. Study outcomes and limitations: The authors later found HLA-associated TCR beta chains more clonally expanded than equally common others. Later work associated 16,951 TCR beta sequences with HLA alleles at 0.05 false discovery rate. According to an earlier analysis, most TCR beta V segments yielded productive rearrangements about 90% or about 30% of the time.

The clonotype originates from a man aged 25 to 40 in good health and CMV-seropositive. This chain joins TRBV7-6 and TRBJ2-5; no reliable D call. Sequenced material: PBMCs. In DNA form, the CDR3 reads TGTGCCAGCAGCTTAGGCCTACAAGAGACCCAGTACTTC. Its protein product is CASSLGLQETQYF.